Shown below are 25 T cell receptor beta chains from a single sample sequenced in a study of blood T cell repertoires in COVID-19. Profiled with immunoSEQ multiplex PCR; TCRdb holds only in-frame clones, not every one. The sample yields hundreds of thousands of clones, roughly 86% seen once. Sample: PBMCs or T cells enriched from blood (not recorded which). These TCRs come from a woman in her forties or fifties who had recovered from COVID-19.

This clone was seen only once. The chain recombines TRBV3-1 (or the pseudogene TRBV3-2) with TRBJ2-5; no clear D gene. V was shortened by 3 bases and J by 1 base, with 6 bases between the two germline ends. This CDR3 spans 13 amino acids. The germline V gene encodes CDR1 LGHDT and CDR2 YNNKEL (reference sequence). The chain's CDR3 is CASSHFSQETQYF. CDR3 in DNA: TGTGCCAGCAGCCATTTCTCCCAAGAGACCCAGTACTTC.

The chain joins TRBV11-2 to TRBJ2-3; 9 positions match TRBD1. This CDR3 has 13 amino acids. The V segment lost 5 bases and the J segment 4 bases; nucleotides outside the gene matches: 1. The V gene's germline CDR1 is SGHAT and CDR2 FQNNGV. The DNA for the CDR3 is TGTGCCAGCAGCCGACAGGGGGCAGATACGCAGTATTTT. It encodes CASSRQGADTQYF.

In its sample, this clone was seen once. The genes are TRBV11-3 and TRBJ2-1; perhaps TRBD1 as D (7 bases). The V end was cut by 1 base, the J end by 9 bases, with 13 bases between. The CDR3 runs to 14 residues. The germline V gene encodes CDR1 SGHNT and CDR2 YENEEA. For the CDR3, the DNA is TGTGCCAGCAGCTTAGGCCCAGGGGGGAGTGAGCAGTTCTTC. Translated: CASSLGPGGSEQFF.

This chain joins TRBV9 and TRBJ1-3, with 7 bases lining up with TRBD1. V lost 4 bases and J lost 1; bases outside the gene matches: 14. CDR1 SGDLS and CDR2 YYNGEE come from the germline V gene. The CDR3 consists of 18 residues. The CDR3 spells CASSPRAAGGLSGNTIYF. As DNA, the CDR3 is TGTGCCAGCAGCCCACGGGCTGCAGGGGGGCTTTCTGGAAACACCATATATTTT.

The gene calls are TRBV4-1 and TRBJ2-7; TRBD2 matches 12 bases. CDR1 and CDR2 from the germline V gene are MGHRA and YSYEKL. CDR3 length equals 16 residues. The junction had 4 bases not matched to a gene; V was cut back by 1 base and J by 3 bases. The CDR3 sequence: CASSQVGLAGDYEQYF. Written as DNA, the CDR3 is TGCGCCAGCAGCCAAGTGGGACTAGCGGGCGACTACGAGCAGTACTTC.

This clone was recorded once. The chain couples TRBV19 to TRBJ1-1, with D uncertain. The CDR3 is 15 residues long. V lost 3 bases, J lost 1 base, and 12 bases lay in between. Germline assignment: CDR1 LNHDA and CDR2 SQIVND (reference sequence). Here the CDR3 DNA reads TGTGCCAGTAGTATTTCTTTTAACACGAACACTGAAGCTTTCTTT. Protein product: CASSISFNTNTEAFF.

This clone occurred once. V and J are TRBV3-1 (or the pseudogene TRBV3-2) and TRBJ2-4; tentatively, D is TRBD2 (6 bases). The germline V gene has CDR1 LGHDT and CDR2 YNNKEL (reference sequence). V was shortened by 2 bases and J by 8 bases, with 7 bases between the two germline ends. CDR3 size: 12 residues. The CDR3 nucleotides read TGTGCCAGCAGCCAATGCGGGGACATTCAGTACTTC. Protein product: CASSQCGDIQYF.

The rearrangement uses TRBV27 and TRBJ2-2; 7 nucleotides agree with TRBD2. This CDR3 spans 17 amino acids. Germline values: CDR1 MNHEY, CDR2 SMNVEV (reference sequence). Losses at the gene ends were 1 base for V and 4 bases for J; bases not matched to a gene: 9. CDR3 protein: CASSLLRRESTTGELFF. The CDR3 coding sequence is TGTGCCAGCAGTTTATTAAGGCGGGAGTCCACCACCGGGGAGCTGTTTTTT.

The rearrangement uses TRBV6-2 or TRBV6-3 and TRBJ2-3, with D hard to call. Germline V gene sequence: CDR1 MNHEY, CDR2 SVGEGT. Trimming cost V 5 bases and J 1 base, with 7 bases left between them. This CDR3 comprises 13 residues. The CDR3 loop is CASSMAGTDTQYF. Here the CDR3 DNA reads TGTGCCAGCAGTATGGCCGGCACAGATACGCAGTATTTT.

This chain connects TRBV29-1 to TRBJ2-1; TRBD1 agrees at 7 bases. From germline, CDR1 is SQVTM and CDR2 ANQGSEA. The CDR3 runs to 18 residues. J lost 10 bases, V lost 3 bases, and 24 bases had no gene match. CDR3 DNA sequence: TGCAGCGTTGACCACGGGCCAGGGAGCCAGGGGGTGGCTGGGGAGCAGTTCTTC. Its translation is CSVDHGPGSQGVAGEQFF.

The chain uses TRBV19 and TRBJ2-1, with TRBD2 matching over 12 bases. The CDR3 covers 17 residues. Trimming removed 2 bases from V and 3 bases from J; junction bases left unmatched: 5. CDR1 is LNHDA and CDR2 is SQIVND in the germline V gene (reference sequence). The CDR3 coding sequence is TGTGCCAGTAGTATAATGGCTAGCGGGAGGGTCTACAATGAGCAGTTCTTC. This encodes CASSIMASGRVYNEQFF.

This clone was picked up one time. This sequence joins TRBV7-2 and TRBJ1-5; tentative D call: TRBD1 (6 bases). CDR3 length: 18 residues. Germline V gene lookup returns CDR1 SGHTA and CDR2 FQGNSA. Between the trimmed V and J ends, which lost 5 bases and 2 bases, there was a span of 22 bases. CDR3 DNA: TGTGCCAGCAGCCATTCCACAGGGCCTATAACGGGCAATCAGCCCCAGCATTTT. Amino acids: CASSHSTGPITGNQPQHF.

The chain employs TRBV7-8 and TRBJ1-6, with D possibly matching TRBD1 (6 bases). Germline values: CDR1 SGHVS, CDR2 FQNEAQ. The CDR3 contains 13 residues. V lost 7 bases to trimming and J lost 8 bases, with 12 bases between them. The CDR3: CASMGAADSPLHF. The CDR3 DNA follows: TGTGCCAGCATGGGGGCGGCGGATTCACCCCTCCACTTT.

This chain links TRBV6-5 with TRBJ2-1; TRBD2 matches at 13 bases. The germline CDR1 and CDR2 sequences are MNHEY and SVGAGI. The V segment lost 6 bases and the J segment 5 bases; nucleotides outside the gene matches: 4. The CDR3 extends over 15 amino acids. CDR3 DNA: TGTGCCAGCAGGGCCGGGACTAGCGGGGACAATGAGCAGTTCTTC. Its translation: CASRAGTSGDNEQFF.

The chain recombines TRBV10-3 with TRBJ1-2; 7 bases are a match to TRBD1. The CDR3 covers 15 residues. Trimming removed 5 bases from V and 0 bases from J; junction bases left unmatched: 6. Germline values: CDR1 ENHRY, CDR2 SYGVKD. The CDR3 is CAISRDRETNYGYTF. The CDR3 DNA follows: TGTGCCATCAGTCGGGACAGAGAGACTAACTATGGCTACACCTTC.

This clone was seen more than once but under ten times. The genes are TRBV5-1 and TRBJ2-3; possibly TRBD1 for D (6 bases). The CDR3 totals 15 residues. CDR1 is SGHRS, CDR2 YFSETQ, per germline. V lost 4 bases to trimming and J lost 4 bases, with 16 bases between them. The CDR3 nucleotides read TGCGCCAGCAGCACTGGTTCTGGGGGCTCAGATACGCAGTATTTT. Translating it yields CASSTGSGGSDTQYF.

This chain's CDR3 is CATSDSGLAGGPSSYNEQFF. The CDR3 bases are TGTGCCACCAGTGATTCGGGACTAGCGGGAGGACCCAGCTCCTACAATGAGCAGTTCTTC. The rearrangement uses TRBV24-1 and TRBJ2-1, with TRBD2 matching 15 bases. The CDR3 covers 20 residues. The germline CDR1 and CDR2 sequences are KGHDR and SFDVKD. Unmatched junction bases numbered 7, after V lost 2 bases and J lost 0 bases.

This clone was seen a single time. The chain joins TRBV4-1 to TRBJ1-1; 9 bases agree with TRBD1. Per the germline V gene, CDR1 is MGHRA and CDR2 is YSYEKL. Germline trimming cut 4 bases from V and 8 bases from J; bases unmatched to any gene: 11. The CDR3 has 15 amino acids. The CDR3 DNA is TGCGCCAGCAGCCTGGAGGGGGGACAGGGACGCGAAGCTTTCTTT. The encoded protein is CASSLEGGQGREAFF.

The rearrangement uses TRBV6-5 and TRBJ2-7, with TRBD2 as a possible D gene (5 bases). Germline lookup yields CDR1 MNHEY and CDR2 SVGAGI. V lost 7 bases and J lost 3, with 13 bases in between. This CDR3 contains 13 residues. In DNA, the CDR3 is TGTGCCAGCACCGCCGCGGGCGGCTACGAGCAGTACTTC. The encoded protein is CASTAAGGYEQYF.

The table lists this clone with a count of one. The chain uses TRBV4-1 and TRBJ2-5, with a tentative D call TRBD1 (5 bases). Trimming took off 2 bases at V and 5 bases at J, with 15 bases between the two ends. Germline V gene data show CDR1 as MGHRA and CDR2 as YSYEKL. The length of the CDR3 is 15 residues. The CDR3 is CASSQRAGAQETQYF. CDR3 DNA sequence: TGCGCCAGCAGCCAAAGGGCTGGGGCCCAGGAGACCCAGTACTTC.

The chain combines TRBV29-1 with TRBJ2-3; tentative D call: TRBD2 (5 bases). Trimming removed 0 bases at V and 1 base at J, with 5 bases between. The germline V gene encodes CDR1 SQVTM and CDR2 ANQGSEA. The CDR3 has 13 amino acids. CDR3 protein: CSVEDGGTDTQYF. CDR3 nucleotides: TGCAGCGTTGAAGACGGGGGCACAGATACGCAGTATTTT.

The count of this clone is one. The chain uses TRBV18 and TRBJ2-3, with D perhaps matching TRBD2 (5 bases). V was cut by 0 bases and J by 4 bases, with 14 bases left in between. The germline V gene has CDR1 KGHSH and CDR2 LQKENI. The length of the CDR3 is 16 residues. In DNA form, the CDR3 reads TGTGCCAGCTCACCACCCGGGTGGGAGCCCGCAGATACGCAGTATTTT. Translated: CASSPPGWEPADTQYF.

The genes are TRBV5-5 and TRBJ2-1; TRBD2 might be the D (5 bases). V dropped 3 bases and J dropped 7 bases, with 20 bases sitting between them. The CDR3 loop spans 16 amino acids. Germline CDR1 reads SGHKS; CDR2 reads YYEKEE (reference sequence). In DNA, the CDR3 is TGTGCCAGCAGCTCGGGCCTATCACCCGGACTTAATGAGCAGTTCTTC. It specifies CASSSGLSPGLNEQFF.

The rearrangement joins TRBV9 to TRBJ2-3; perhaps TRBD2 as D (5 bases). Germline V gene lookup returns CDR1 SGDLS and CDR2 YYNGEE. CDR3 length: 14 residues. The V end was cut by 3 bases, the J end by 2 bases, with 10 bases between. CDR3 DNA: TGTGCCAGCAGCGGAGGGTATGACACAGATACGCAGTATTTT. The encoded protein is CASSGGYDTDTQYF.

The chain joins TRBV28 to TRBJ2-7, with 10 positions matching TRBD1. The CDR3 runs 18 residues. Germline V gene lookup returns CDR1 MDHEN and CDR2 SYDVKM. The ends lost 3 bases at V and 2 bases at J; junction bases unmatched: 13. The CDR3 sequence is CASSFPWTGGGYTYEQYF. In DNA, the CDR3 is TGTGCCAGCAGTTTCCCCTGGACAGGGGGAGGGTATACCTACGAGCAGTACTTC.